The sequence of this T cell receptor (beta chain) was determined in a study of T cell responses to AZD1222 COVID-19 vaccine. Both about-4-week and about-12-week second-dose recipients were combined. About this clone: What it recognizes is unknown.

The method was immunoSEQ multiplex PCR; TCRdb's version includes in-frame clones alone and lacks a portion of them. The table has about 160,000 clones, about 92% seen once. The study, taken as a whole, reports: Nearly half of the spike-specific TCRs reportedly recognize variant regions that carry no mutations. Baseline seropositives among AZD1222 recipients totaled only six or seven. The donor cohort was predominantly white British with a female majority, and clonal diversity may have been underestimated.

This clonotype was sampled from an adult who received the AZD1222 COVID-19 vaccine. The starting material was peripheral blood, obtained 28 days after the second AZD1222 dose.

The CDR3 region is CASSVRGARGGREEYYGYTF. Here the CDR3 DNA reads TGTGCCAGCAGCGTACGGGGCGCGCGGGGGGGGCGCGAGGAATACTATGGCTACACCTTC. This sequence joins TRBV9 and TRBJ1-2, with D perhaps matching TRBD1 (6 bases). Trimming left V 1 base short and J 3 bases short, with 28 bases between. Germline CDR1 and CDR2: SGDLS and YYNGEE. The CDR3 totals 20 residues.